This passage covers 15 T cell receptor beta chains from one sample sequenced in a study of cytomegalovirus exposure and HLA in healthy donors (dated by TCRdb to the late 2010s). Receptor amplification or capture employed the immunoSEQ multiplex PCR assay. The multiplex PCR relied on a mix of 60 forward primers for TCR Vbeta segments and 13 reverse primers for TCR Jbeta segments. The clones in this table, taken by TCRdb from immuneACCESS, are in-frame only. Not every clone is retained; where verified, under half of the shortfall comes from an unresolved V gene, and the cause of the rest is unknown. The sample table records about 170,000 clones; less than 90% of these occur just once. 0.38% of the sample goes to the ten largest clones. The sequenced sample consisted of PBMCs. The receptors derive from a boy between 2 and 10 years old in good health and CMV-seronegative.

The chain links TRBV25-1 to TRBJ2-1, with 8 bases that match TRBD2. This CDR3 has 14 amino acids. Germline CDR1 reads MGHDK; CDR2 reads SYGVNS. Unmatched junction bases numbered 8, after V lost 0 bases and J lost 13 bases. This chain's CDR3 is CASSEYAGGSTQFF. DNA for the CDR3: TGTGCCAGCAGTGAATATGCGGGAGGCTCCACACAGTTCTTC.

V gene TRBV28 combines with J gene TRBJ1-1, with D unclear. Germline V lookup: CDR1 MDHEN, CDR2 SYDVKM. The CDR3 runs 15 residues. V shed 2 bases and J shed 2 bases, with 12 bases lying between them. This chain's CDR3 is CASSLGSRGNTEAFF. CDR3 nucleotide sequence: TGTGCCAGCAGTTTAGGATCCCGGGGAAACACTGAAGCTTTCTTT.

This clone was found a few times. The rearrangement uses TRBV12-5 and TRBJ1-3; 7 nucleotides align to TRBD1. Germline values: CDR1 LGHNT, CDR2 FRNRAP. CDR3 size: 14 residues. The J segment lost 4 bases and the V segment lost 6 bases, leaving 6 bases of the junction unmatched. The DNA of the CDR3 is TGTGCTAGTGGCCCGGGACAGACCGGAAACACCATATATTTT. Amino acids: CASGPGQTGNTIYF.

The J gene is TRBJ1-2, the V gene TRBV28; D call uncertain. The germline CDR1 and CDR2 sequences are MDHEN and SYDVKM. This CDR3 is built from 12 residues. V lost 1 base, J lost 6 bases, and 6 bases lay in between. CDR3 sequence: CASSLSRDGYTF. For the CDR3, the DNA is TGTGCCAGCAGTTTATCTCGGGATGGCTACACCTTC.

The gene calls are TRBV7-6 and TRBJ2-1; 12 bases are a match to TRBD2. The V segment lost 5 bases and the J segment 2 bases; nucleotides outside the gene matches: 1. The germline gives CDR1 SGHVS, CDR2 FNYEAQ. The CDR3 sequence is 15 residues long. The CDR3 nucleotides read TGTGCCAGCAGCGGACTAGCGGGAACCTACAATGAGCAGTTCTTC. Its protein product is CASSGLAGTYNEQFF.

The chain combines TRBV5-1 with TRBJ2-1; 9 bases are a match to TRBD2. The J segment lost 7 bases and the V segment lost 8 bases, leaving 10 bases of the junction unmatched. Germline V gene sequence: CDR1 SGHRS, CDR2 YFSETQ. The CDR3 sequence is 14 residues long. DNA of the CDR3: TGCGCCAGGTGTGGCGGGAGGGAGGGAAATGAGCAGTTCTTC. Its translation is CARCGGREGNEQFF.

The chain recombines TRBV6-5 with TRBJ2-1; 8 bases align to TRBD1. The CDR3 is 15 amino acids. The junction had 8 bases not matched to a gene; V was cut back by 6 bases and J by 4 bases. CDR1 and CDR2 (germline): MNHEY, SVGAGI. The CDR3, as DNA: TGTGCCAGCAGCGACCCGGGACAGGAATACAATGAGCAGTTCTTC. This encodes CASSDPGQEYNEQFF.

This clone was seen a handful of times. This chain joins TRBV5-4 and TRBJ2-2; the D gene is possibly TRBD1 (6 bases). The CDR3 spans 16 residues. V lost 4 bases and J lost 6, with 19 bases in between. Germline V gene sequence: CDR1 SGHNT, CDR2 YYREEE (reference sequence). The CDR3 protein is CASSPRVWGPSGELFF. CDR3 DNA sequence: TGTGCCAGCAGCCCCCGAGTTTGGGGGCCTTCCGGGGAGCTGTTTTTT. Complete variable domain (other parts from reference TRBV5-4 and TRBJ2-2): ETGVTQSPTHLIKTRGQQVTLRCSSQSGHNTVSWYQQALGQGPQFIFQYYREEENGRGNFPPRFSGLQFPNYSSELNVNALELDDSALYLCASSPRVWGPSGELFFGEGSRLTVL.

The V and J genes are TRBV27 and TRBJ2-1; maybe TRBD2 (6 bases). The CDR3 spans 17 residues. V was clipped by 4 bases and J by 0 bases, with 16 bases between them. From germline, CDR1 is MNHEY and CDR2 SMNVEV (reference sequence). As DNA, the CDR3 is TGTGCCAGCAGTTCTCGAGGGACTTTCAGCTCCTACAATGAGCAGTTCTTC. Translated, it gives CASSSRGTFSSYNEQFF.

This clone appeared a single time. The V gene is TRBV7-8, the J gene TRBJ1-1; maybe TRBD1 (6 bases). V was shortened by 5 bases and J by 4 bases, with 17 bases between the two germline ends. The CDR3 extends over 15 amino acids. Germline loops: CDR1 SGHVS, CDR2 FQNEAQ. The CDR3 DNA reads as TGTGCCAGCAGCGTTTCGGGACACTCGGCCACTGAAGCTTTCTTT. Translating gives CASSVSGHSATEAFF.

This chain links TRBV29-1 with TRBJ2-3; the match to TRBD1 covers 8 bases. Germline CDR1 reads SQVTM; CDR2 reads ANQGSEA. V was pared by 4 bases and J by 3 bases, with 3 bases of the junction left unmatched. The CDR3 contains 13 residues. The CDR3 DNA follows: TGCAGCGTTGGAAGGGACAGGACAGATACGCAGTATTTT. Encoded protein: CSVGRDRTDTQYF.

In this sample, this clone turned up a few times. This chain connects TRBV5-6 to TRBJ2-3; TRBD2 matches at 8 bases. The CDR3 has 14 residues. The V gene end was trimmed by 7 bases and the J gene end by 2 bases; junction bases not matched to a gene: 6. The germline V gene encodes CDR1 SGHDT and CDR2 YYEEEE. The CDR3 DNA reads TGTGCCAGCCAACATAGCGGGGCCACAGATACGCAGTATTTT. Translated: CASQHSGATDTQYF.

The chain recombines TRBV25-1 with TRBJ1-1, with 8 positions matching TRBD1. V was clipped by 1 base and J by 10 bases; unmatched bases: 11. The germline V gene encodes CDR1 MGHDK and CDR2 SYGVNS. The CDR3 has 15 amino acids. CDR3 residues: CASSELDRVEEGAFF. The CDR3 DNA is TGTGCCAGCAGTGAATTGGACAGGGTGGAGGAAGGAGCTTTCTTT.

V gene TRBV2 combines with J gene TRBJ1-2; D gene uncertain. Germline CDR1 reads SNHLY; CDR2 reads FYNNEI. V was shortened by 4 bases and J by 1 base, with 7 bases between the two germline ends. The CDR3 consists of 13 residues. CDR3 residues: CASSVGLNYGYTF. The CDR3 nucleotides are TGTGCCAGCAGTGTGGGCCTTAACTATGGCTACACCTTC.

Written as DNA, the CDR3 is TGTGCCAGCAGCTTAGGGGGTGTACTAGCGGGAATCAATGAGCAGTTCTTC. It yields the protein CASSLGGVLAGINEQFF. V gene TRBV7-9 combines with J gene TRBJ2-1; 10 bases are shared with TRBD2. The CDR3 runs to 17 residues. The V and J ends lost 1 base and 6 bases, in that order; junction bases with no gene match: 9. Germline V gene lookup returns CDR1 SEHNR and CDR2 FQNEAQ (reference sequence).